The present T cell receptor beta chain was sequenced within a study of OX40 agonist ivuxolimab in advanced cancers. Background on the study: Prior anti-PD-1, anti-PD-L1 or anti-CTLA-4 therapy did not bar entry, and about 40% had some. Study findings and constraints: Dose levels from 0.1 to 3.0 mg/kg saw CD4+ and CD8+ blood T cells expand clonally by week 6.

Produced via immunoSEQ multiplex PCR; TCRdb's table is partial and in-frame only. Of roughly 76,000 clones in the sample, over 75% were seen once. Germline V gene data show CDR1 as MNHNY and CDR2 as SVGAGI (reference sequence). CDR3 length equals 14 residues. The V segment lost 7 bases and the J segment 2 bases; nucleotides outside the gene matches: 4. In the case of this clone: Its antigen is currently unknown.

Specimen: CD4+ or CD8+ T cells sorted from blood, collected in a trial of the OX40 agonist ivuxolimab. This sequence was found in an adult with an advanced solid tumor such as melanoma, head and neck, liver or kidney cancer. The chain is built from TRBV6-6 and TRBJ2-7, with 11 bases lining up with TRBD1. Here the CDR3 DNA reads TGTGCCAGCAAGCCGGGACAGGGGGCCTACGAGCAGTACTTC. It is translated as CASKPGQGAYEQYF.